This section outlines one T cell receptor beta chain sequence together with its context. The antigen is not known. This sample was included in a study of CD8 T cells in Susac syndrome. Whole-study results and caveats: The study's TCR sequencing and HLA analysis covered a relatively small number of individuals, and the study acknowledged this.

Reverse transcription of 0.5 to 1 ug RNA was performed with random hexamers. Multiplex PCR with immunoSEQ amplified the TCR beta CDR3 across 54 Vbeta and 13 Jbeta. In TCRdb, the immunoSEQ multiplex PCR reads were re-called with MiXCR into one record per CDR3 protein. Of around 160,000 distinct CDR3 sequences listed, approximately 92% are singletons. Matched for age and sex, the controls were healthy donors. While CD8+ and CD4+ T cells were isolated negatively, TEMRA cells were enriched by FACS. Germline assignment: CDR1 SGHTA and CDR2 FQGNSA. The CDR3 consists of 15 residues. Deletions cut 4 bases from V and 0 bases from J, with 9 bases between.

The origin of this receptor is a human donor in good health. The chain recombines TRBV7-2 with TRBJ1-4, with D possibly matching TRBD1 (6 bases). The sequenced sample consisted of CD4+ T cells from PBMCs. In DNA form, the CDR3 reads TGTGCCAGCAGCTCACAGGGCGCAACTAATGAAAAACTGTTTTTT. This codes for CASSSQGATNEKLFF.